This T cell receptor beta chain was observed in a study of cytomegalovirus exposure and HLA in healthy donors. About the study: The roughly 700 first-cohort repertoires shared a platform with the approximately 110 validation repertoires, as reported in a later analysis.

The table came from immunoSEQ multiplex PCR; TCRdb's copy has only in-frame clones and leaves some out. The sample gives 70,000 to 80,000 clones, about 93% of which show up once; over 2% is in the top ten. The junction had 12 bases not matched to a gene; V was cut back by 8 bases and J by 3 bases. Germline lookup yields CDR1 SNHLY and CDR2 FYNNEI. The CDR3 consists of 18 residues. Sequencing was carried out using PBMCs. The chain carries TRBV2 and TRBJ2-3; 15 bases are shared with TRBD2. This TCR derives from a woman between 18 and 29 years old in good health and CMV-seronegative. For the CDR3, the DNA is TGTGCCAGCCTCCGAGGACTAGCGGGAGGGCAGAAGACAGATACGCAGTATTTT. Its translation: CASLRGLAGGQKTDTQYF.